This TCR beta chain was profiled in a study of cytomegalovirus exposure and HLA in healthy donors. Findings and caveats of the study: Earlier analysis found most TCR beta V segments productive about 90% or about 30% of the time. Using a false discovery rate of 0.05, a later analysis showed that fewer than 20,000 TCR beta sequences were associated with HLA alleles. An observed cluster of highly shared sequence variants was recorded as a likely sequencing artifact.

The ends lost 8 bases at V and 4 bases at J; junction bases unmatched: 3. The CDR3 extends over 13 amino acids. CDR1 and CDR2 (germline): MNHNS, SASEGT. The primer mix had 60 Vbeta and 13 Jbeta primers. The table came from immunoSEQ multiplex PCR; TCRdb's copy has only in-frame clones and leaves some out. Among 100,000 to 120,000 clones listed, over 70% were seen once. Note on this clone: Its target is unknown.

Sequenced: PBMCs. The TCR sequence derives from a male donor in good health and CMV-seronegative. The genes are TRBV6-1 and TRBJ2-2; 8 positions match TRBD1. The CDR3 sequence: CASDRGVTGELFF. DNA for the CDR3: TGTGCCAGCGACAGGGGTGTCACCGGGGAGCTGTTTTTT.